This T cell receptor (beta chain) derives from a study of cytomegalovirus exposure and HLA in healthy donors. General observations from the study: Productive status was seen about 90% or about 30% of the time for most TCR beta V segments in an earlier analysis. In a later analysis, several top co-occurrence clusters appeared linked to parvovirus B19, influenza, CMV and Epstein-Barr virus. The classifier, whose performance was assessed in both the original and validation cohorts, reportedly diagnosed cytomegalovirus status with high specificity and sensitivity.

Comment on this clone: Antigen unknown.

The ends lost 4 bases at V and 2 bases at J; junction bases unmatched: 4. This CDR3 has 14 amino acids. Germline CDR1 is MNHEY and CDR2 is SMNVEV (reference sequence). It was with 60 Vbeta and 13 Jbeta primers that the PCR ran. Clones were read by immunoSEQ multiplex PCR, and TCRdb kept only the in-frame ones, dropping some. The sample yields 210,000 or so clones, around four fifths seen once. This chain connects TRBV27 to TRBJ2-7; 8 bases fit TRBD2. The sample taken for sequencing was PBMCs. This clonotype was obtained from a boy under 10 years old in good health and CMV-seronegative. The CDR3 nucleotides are TGTGCCAGCAGTTACTCCGGGGGGGCCTACGAGCAGTACTTC. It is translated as CASSYSGGAYEQYF.